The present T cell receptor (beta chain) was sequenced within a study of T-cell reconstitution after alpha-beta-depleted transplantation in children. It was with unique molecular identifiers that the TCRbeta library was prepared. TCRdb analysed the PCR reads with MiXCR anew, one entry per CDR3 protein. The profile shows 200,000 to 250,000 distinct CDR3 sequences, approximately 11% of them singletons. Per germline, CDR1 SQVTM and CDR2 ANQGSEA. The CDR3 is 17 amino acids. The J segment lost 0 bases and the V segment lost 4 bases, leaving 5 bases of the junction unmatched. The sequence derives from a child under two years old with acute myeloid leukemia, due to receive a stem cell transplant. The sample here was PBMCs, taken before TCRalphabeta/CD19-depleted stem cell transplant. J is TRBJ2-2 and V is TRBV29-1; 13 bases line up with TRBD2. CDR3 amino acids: CSVARTSGGTNTGELFF. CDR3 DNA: TGCAGCGTTGCCCGGACTAGCGGGGGCACGAACACCGGGGAGCTGTTTTTT.